This TCR beta chain was found in a study of PD-1 blockade in classical Hodgkin lymphoma. Study conclusions and caveats: CD4+ TCR diversity, unlike CD8+, rose significantly by C4D1.

Time point here: cycle 4 day 1 (C4D1), after 6 weeks of nivolumab. Each patient relapsed following autologous stem cell transplantation, and prior brentuximab vedotin exposure differed. A word on this clone: Its target is not known.

Per the germline V gene, CDR1 is SGHVS and CDR2 is FNYEAQ. Trimming cost V 5 bases and J 2 bases; bases outside gene matches: 10. CDR3 length: 16 amino acids. Measured with immunoSEQ multiplex PCR; TCRdb has only the in-frame clones, and not every one. Counted here are roughly 86,000 clones, 83% occurring once; the ten biggest clones make up about 17%. This TCR came from a human donor with classical Hodgkin lymphoma. The V and J genes are TRBV7-6 and TRBJ2-3; 7 bases are shared with TRBD2. The sample consisted of peripheral blood mononuclear cells (PBMCs), taken before the fourth cycle of nivolumab. In nucleotides, the CDR3 is TGTGCCAGCAGCGCCCGGGAAAGCGGGGCCACAGATACGCAGTATTTT. Amino acids: CASSARESGATDTQYF. Together with reference TRBV7-6 and TRBJ2-3, the CDR3 gives the full variable domain: GAGVSQSPRYKVTKRGQDVALRCDPISGHVSLYWYRQALGQGPEFLTYFNYEAQQDKSGLPNDRFSAERPEGSISTLTIQRTEQRDSAMYRCASSARESGATDTQYFGPGTRLTVL.